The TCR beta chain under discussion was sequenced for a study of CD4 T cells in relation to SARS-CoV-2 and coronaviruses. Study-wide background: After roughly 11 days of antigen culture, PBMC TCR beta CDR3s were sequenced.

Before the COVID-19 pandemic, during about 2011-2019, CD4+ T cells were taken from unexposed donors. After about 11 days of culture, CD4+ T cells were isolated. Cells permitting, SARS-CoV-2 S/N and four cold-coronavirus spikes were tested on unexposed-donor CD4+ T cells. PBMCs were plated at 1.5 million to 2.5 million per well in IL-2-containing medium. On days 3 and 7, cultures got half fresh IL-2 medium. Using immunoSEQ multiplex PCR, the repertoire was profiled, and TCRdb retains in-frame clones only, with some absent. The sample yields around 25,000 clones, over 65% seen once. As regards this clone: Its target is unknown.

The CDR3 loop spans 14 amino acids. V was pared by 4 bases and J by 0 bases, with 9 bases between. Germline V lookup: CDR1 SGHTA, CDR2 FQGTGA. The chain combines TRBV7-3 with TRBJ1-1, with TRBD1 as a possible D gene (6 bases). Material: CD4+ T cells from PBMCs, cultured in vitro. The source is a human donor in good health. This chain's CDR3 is CASSSQGLNTEAFF. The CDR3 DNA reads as TGTGCCAGCAGCTCACAGGGTCTGAACACTGAAGCTTTCTTT.